A single T cell receptor (beta chain) is shown here with its context. These data come from a study of blood T cell repertoires in COVID-19. About the study: Some COVID-19 samples were acute and others convalescent; all came from the United States, Italy and Spain. PBMCs, B-cell-depleted T cells, or T cells provided the cDNA or gDNA that made up the material.

Measured with immunoSEQ multiplex PCR; TCRdb has only the in-frame clones, and not every one. The data hold around 100,000 clones, with about 90% observed a single time. Germline CDR1 SGHRS, CDR2 YFSETQ. The CDR3 runs to 14 residues. V was clipped by 6 bases and J by 1 base, with 13 bases between them. V usage is TRBV5-1 and J usage is TRBJ1-1, with D hard to call. The receptor was derived from a man at least 80 years old with acute or convalescent COVID-19. The specimen sequenced was peripheral blood. The CDR3 bases are TGCGCCAGCACTTTGGAGGCGGCGAACACTGAAGCTTTCTTT. This encodes CASTLEAANTEAFF. Full variable domain (outside the CDR3, taken from reference TRBV5-1 and TRBJ1-1): KAGVTQTPRYLIKTRGQQVTLSCSPISGHRSVSWYQQTPGQGLQFLFEYFSETQRNKGNFPGRFSGRQFSNSRSEMNVSTLELGDSALYLCASTLEAANTEAFFGQGTRLTVV.